Below, 24 T cell receptor beta chains from the same sample are listed, as sequenced in a study of CD8 T cells in Susac syndrome. RNA amounts of about 0.5 to 1 ug underwent reverse transcription with random hexamers. TCRdb re-called the immunoSEQ multiplex PCR reads with MiXCR, one entry per CDR3 protein. The table lists around 70,000 distinct CDR3 sequences, roughly 94% of them singletons, with about 0.6% in the top ten. The sample was CD8+ T cells from PBMCs. These receptor sequences come from a human donor with multiple sclerosis.

This clonotype appeared a single time. J is TRBJ2-5 and V is TRBV24-1; a possible D gene is TRBD1 (6 bases). The CDR3 runs 13 residues. Germline assignment: CDR1 KGHDR and CDR2 SFDVKD. The V and J ends lost 6 bases and 1 base respectively, with 8 bases between them. The CDR3 sequence is CATSPDSQETQYF. The CDR3 DNA is TGTGCCACCAGTCCGGACAGCCAAGAGACCCAGTACTTC.

In nucleotides, the CDR3 is TGTGCCAGCAGAGAGCAGGGTAGCGCTGAAGCTTTCTTT. Encoded protein: CASREQGSAEAFF. The chain is built from TRBV7-3 and TRBJ1-1; maybe TRBD1 (5 bases). Germline V gene lookup returns CDR1 SGHTA and CDR2 FQGTGA. This CDR3 has 13 residues. With 6 bases removed from V and 6 bases from J, the gap between germline ends came to 14 bases.

The CDR3 bases are TGTGCCAGCAGTTATTCGGACGGCTCCTACGAGCAGTACTTC. Encoded protein: CASSYSDGSYEQYF. V usage is TRBV6-2 or TRBV6-3 and J usage is TRBJ2-7; D remains ambiguous. The V and J ends lost 3 bases and 0 bases respectively, with 9 bases between them. The CDR3 runs to 14 residues. Germline loops: CDR1 MNHEY, CDR2 SVGEGT.

CDR3 sequence reads: CASSLSGGIFNEQFF. The CDR3, as DNA: TGTGCCAGCAGCTTAAGCGGGGGGATTTTTAATGAGCAGTTCTTC. The chain links TRBV13 to TRBJ2-1; 9 bases match TRBD2. The CDR3 is made up of 15 amino acids. Trimming cost V 2 bases and J 7 bases; bases outside gene matches: 6. The germline V gene has CDR1 PRHDT and CDR2 FYEKMQ (reference sequence). Full variable domain (outside the CDR3, taken from reference TRBV13 and TRBJ2-1): AAGVIQSPRHLIKEKRETATLKCYPIPRHDTVYWYQQGPGQDPQFLISFYEKMQSDKGSIPDRFSAQQFSDYHSELNMSSLELGDSALYFCASSLSGGIFNEQFFGPGTRLTVL.

This chain uses TRBV19 with TRBJ2-1, with TRBD2 matching 7 bases. With V trimmed by 3 bases and J by 6 bases, 2 bases remained unmatched. Germline loops: CDR1 LNHDA, CDR2 SQIVND (reference sequence). This CDR3 comprises 13 residues. Written as DNA, the CDR3 is TGTGCCAGTAGTATCAGCGGGATCAATGAGCAGTTCTTC. Amino acids: CASSISGINEQFF.

The chain uses TRBV20-1 and TRBJ2-3; 7 nucleotides align to TRBD1. The germline CDR1 and CDR2 sequences are DFQATT and SNEGSKA (reference sequence). Losses at the gene ends were 0 bases for V and 4 bases for J; bases not matched to a gene: 10. There are 16 residues in the CDR3. The CDR3 bases are TGCAGTGCTAGAGACCGGGACAGCCGAGGGTCAGATACGCAGTATTTT. Protein sequence: CSARDRDSRGSDTQYF.

The chain links TRBV27 to TRBJ1-1, with TRBD1 matching 11 bases. Germline V gene lookup returns CDR1 MNHEY and CDR2 SMNVEV (reference sequence). This CDR3 region has 17 residues. J lost 2 bases, V lost 4 bases, and 9 bases had no gene match. The CDR3 loop is CASSSDPGQGVNTEAFF. CDR3 coding DNA: TGTGCCAGCAGTTCAGATCCGGGACAGGGGGTAAACACTGAAGCTTTCTTT.

This clonotype occurred a few times. The chain joins TRBV29-1 to TRBJ2-7; TRBD1 or TRBD2 may be the D gene (5 bases each). With 3 bases removed from V and 4 bases from J, the gap between germline ends came to 19 bases. The CDR3 totals 15 residues. Germline CDR1 is SQVTM and CDR2 is ANQGSEA. The CDR3 bases are TGCAGCGTTGAGTTTCGCGAGGGGACGGATTACGAGCAGTACTTC. Its protein product is CSVEFREGTDYEQYF.

This chain connects TRBV5-1 to TRBJ1-2, with TRBD1 matching 8 bases. Germline V gene data show CDR1 as SGHRS and CDR2 as YFSETQ. Trimming cost V 4 bases and J 1 base; bases outside gene matches: 12. The CDR3 length is 17 residues. The CDR3 DNA reads as TGCGCCAGCAGCACAGGACAGGGCGCCCCTCTTAACTATGGCTACACCTTC. This translates into CASSTGQGAPLNYGYTF.

The chain combines TRBV29-1 with TRBJ1-2; the D gene is possibly TRBD1 (6 bases). Germline CDR1 reads SQVTM; CDR2 reads ANQGSEA. V was shortened by 4 bases and J by 1 base, with 16 bases between the two germline ends. This CDR3 spans 15 amino acids. The CDR3 reads CSVVGQMDLNYGYTF. The DNA for the CDR3 is TGCAGCGTTGTTGGACAGATGGACCTTAACTATGGCTACACCTTC. The variable domain in full, completed from reference TRBV29-1 and TRBJ1-2, reads SAVISQKPSRDICQRGTSLTIQCQVDSQVTMMFWYRQQPGQSLTLIATANQGSEATYESGFVIDKFPISRPNLTFSTLTVSNMSPEDSSIYLCSVVGQMDLNYGYTFGSGTRLTVV.

The chain combines TRBV19 with TRBJ2-1, with 7 bases fitting TRBD2. The junction had 5 bases not matched to a gene; V was cut back by 3 bases and J by 3 bases. The CDR3 has 15 amino acids. The germline V gene has CDR1 LNHDA and CDR2 SQIVND (reference sequence). The CDR3 DNA sequence: TGTGCCAGTAGTATGTTCTGGACTAGCTACAATGAGCAGTTCTTC. Translating it yields CASSMFWTSYNEQFF.

The rearrangement joins TRBV2 to TRBJ2-1; 11 positions agree with TRBD2. Germline V gives CDR1 SNHLY, CDR2 FYNNEI. Trimming at V came to 6 bases and at J to 7 bases, leaving 14 bases not matched to a gene. The CDR3 has 17 amino acids. The CDR3 here is CASSYKSGLAVLNEQFF. As DNA, the CDR3 is TGTGCCAGCAGCTACAAATCGGGACTAGCGGTTCTTAATGAGCAGTTCTTC.

In this sample, this clonotype turned up once. The chain links TRBV27 to TRBJ2-1; D is perhaps TRBD2 (6 bases). This CDR3 has 16 residues. CDR1 and CDR2 from the germline V gene are MNHEY and SMNVEV (reference sequence). The V and J ends lost 7 bases and 7 bases respectively, with 23 bases between them. The CDR3 nucleotides read TGTGCCAGCACCCCGGGGGTCAATTTGAATAAAAATGAGCAGTTCTTC. Its translation: CASTPGVNLNKNEQFF.

The chain has TRBV29-1 and TRBJ2-7, with D possibly TRBD1 on 6 matching bases. V was pared by 8 bases and J by 0 bases, with 11 bases between. Germline V gene sequence: CDR1 SQVTM, CDR2 ANQGSEA. The CDR3 is made up of 12 amino acids. The CDR3 region has the DNA TGCAGCTTCGGACAGAGCTCCTACGAGCAGTACTTC. Encoded protein: CSFGQSSYEQYF.

The V call is TRBV28, the J call TRBJ2-7, with 7 bases matching TRBD2. V lost 2 bases and J lost 4; bases outside the gene matches: 5. This CDR3 region has 14 residues. Germline assignment: CDR1 MDHEN and CDR2 SYDVKM. The DNA for the CDR3 is TGTGCCAGCAGTTTAACCGGGGGGACTTACGAGCAGTACTTC. This encodes CASSLTGGTYEQYF.

The chain has TRBV28 and TRBJ1-1; D is unclear. The length of the CDR3 is 13 residues. The germline CDR1 and CDR2 sequences are MDHEN and SYDVKM. V lost 6 bases and J lost 0, with 8 bases in between. CDR3 loop: CASRSNMNTEAFF. The DNA for the CDR3 is TGTGCCAGCAGATCGAACATGAACACTGAAGCTTTCTTT.

This clonotype was found once. This chain uses TRBV6-1 with TRBJ1-3; maybe TRBD1 (5 bases). This CDR3 is 15 amino acids long. V was clipped by 6 bases and J by 0 bases, with 12 bases between them. The V gene's germline CDR1 is MNHNS and CDR2 SASEGT. CDR3 protein: CASSDDRNSGNTIYF. The CDR3 bases are TGTGCCAGCAGCGATGACAGAAACTCTGGAAACACCATATATTTT.

This chain joins TRBV12-3 or TRBV12-4 and TRBJ2-3, with D possibly called TRBD1 or TRBD2 (5 bases each). This CDR3 is built from 17 residues. V was clipped by 5 bases and J by 4 bases, with 22 bases between them. The CDR3, as DNA: TGTGCCAGCAGTGTGACGGGACCCTTATACTTTTCAGATACGCAGTATTTT. Translating it yields CASSVTGPLYFSDTQYF.

CDR3 coding DNA: TGTGCCAGCAGAGACGGACAGGGGGCGCCTTTTAATGAAAAACTGTTTTTT. This codes for CASRDGQGAPFNEKLFF. V usage is TRBV27 and J usage is TRBJ1-4, with 11 nucleotides matching TRBD1. Per the germline V gene, CDR1 is MNHEY and CDR2 is SMNVEV (reference sequence). The junction had 10 bases not matched to a gene; V was cut back by 6 bases and J by 4 bases. The CDR3 spans 17 residues.

This chain joins TRBV12-3 or TRBV12-4 and TRBJ2-3; possibly TRBD2 for D (5 bases). CDR3 size: 13 residues. V lost 7 bases and J lost 4, with 12 bases in between. The CDR3 spells CASTPPEADTQYF. The CDR3 region has the DNA TGTGCCAGCACTCCCCCGGAGGCAGATACGCAGTATTTT.

The CDR3 bases are TGTGCCAGCAGGATGCCCGGCGGGGGGGTGGAGACCCAGTACTTC. This encodes CASRMPGGGVETQYF. This chain uses TRBV12-3 or TRBV12-4 with TRBJ2-5; 9 nucleotides line up with TRBD2. This CDR3 contains 15 residues. V gave up 6 bases and J gave up 5 bases; unmatched junction bases: 10.

The CDR3 sequence: CASSLVLEPGTQYF. For the CDR3, the DNA is TGTGCCAGCAGCTTGGTTCTGGAACCTGGTACGCAGTATTTT. V and J are TRBV5-4 and TRBJ2-3; D gene ambiguous. Germline V gives CDR1 SGHNT, CDR2 YYREEE (reference sequence). The CDR3 length is 14 residues. V gave up 0 bases and J gave up 8 bases, with 13 bases separating them. The variable domain in full, with the rest retrieved from reference TRBV5-4 and TRBJ2-3, is ETGVTQSPTHLIKTRGQQVTLRCSSQSGHNTVSWYQQALGQGPQFIFQYYREEENGRGNFPPRFSGLQFPNYSSELNVNALELDDSALYLCASSLVLEPGTQYFGPGTRLTVL.

This chain connects TRBV11-2 to TRBJ2-3; 7 nucleotides agree with TRBD1. This CDR3 has 14 amino acids. V lost 5 bases to trimming and J lost 4 bases; unmatched junction nucleotides: 6. Germline V gene data show CDR1 as SGHAT and CDR2 as FQNNGV. The CDR3 reads CASSAYRGADTQYF. The CDR3 DNA reads TGTGCCAGCAGCGCATACAGGGGTGCAGATACGCAGTATTTT.

V and J are TRBV29-1 and TRBJ1-1; D remains unclear. Germline V CDR1 and CDR2: SQVTM, ANQGSEA. The germline V and J ends were trimmed by 4 bases and 0 bases, with 6 bases remaining between them. This CDR3 has 12 residues. The CDR3 reads CSVGQVNTEAFF. CDR3 DNA: TGCAGCGTTGGTCAGGTGAACACTGAAGCTTTCTTT.